This entry lists 19 T cell receptor beta chains sequenced from one sample in a study of CD8+ T cells in alopecia areata. Sequencing used cDNA as its template, made by extracting RNA and reverse transcribing it. Sequencing was performed with immunoSEQ multiplex PCR; in TCRdb, only in-frame clones are kept and a portion is missing. The table shows some 190,000 clones, with 45% to 75% occurring only once. Noted treatment: oral pan-JAK inhibitor, 5-10 mg twice daily. Sequenced here: CD4+ T cells sorted from blood, sampled at week 4, from a patient treated with tofacitinib. The receptors shown here come from a human donor with alopecia areata.

V is TRBV6-1 and J is TRBJ2-1, with 9 nucleotides matching TRBD1. The CDR3 is made up of 15 amino acids. CDR1 MNHNS and CDR2 SASEGT come from the germline V gene. V dropped 3 bases and J dropped 9; count of bases not matched to a gene: 9. As DNA, the CDR3 is TGTGCCAGCAGTGACGGTGTGACAGGGGGGGGTGAGCAGTTCTTC. This codes for CASSDGVTGGGEQFF.

This clone was seen more than once but under ten times. The gene calls are TRBV13 and TRBJ2-1; D uncertain. The CDR3 spans 15 residues. Germline V gene sequence: CDR1 PRHDT, CDR2 FYEKMQ (reference sequence). Trimming shortened V by 0 bases and J by 5 bases, and 11 bases separated the two germline ends. CDR3 protein: CASSLGDPGNNEQFF. CDR3 coding DNA: TGTGCCAGCAGCTTAGGCGACCCTGGGAACAATGAGCAGTTCTTC.

The chain employs TRBV5-6 and TRBJ2-1; TRBD2 matches at 10 bases. Looked up from germline, CDR1 is SGHDT and CDR2 is YYEEEE. V lost 3 bases, J lost 4 bases, and 7 bases stayed unmatched. This CDR3 spans 16 amino acids. CDR3 sequence: CASSSPGLAQYNEQFF. The CDR3 coding sequence is TGTGCCAGCAGCTCGCCGGGACTAGCGCAATACAATGAGCAGTTCTTC.

This clone was detected only a few times. The gene calls are TRBV5-6 and TRBJ2-1; perhaps TRBD1 as D (5 bases). This CDR3 is built from 16 residues. V lost 1 base and J lost 8, with 19 bases in between. CDR1 is SGHDT, CDR2 YYEEEE, per germline. DNA of the CDR3: TGTGCCAGCAGCTTGTCTAGGGGCCGGGTGAGCGATGAGCAGTTCTTC. Protein product: CASSLSRGRVSDEQFF.

This clone appeared a single time. The chain combines TRBV29-1 with TRBJ2-6; D is undetermined. The CDR3 has 14 residues. From germline, CDR1 is SQVTM and CDR2 ANQGSEA. Trimming pared 4 bases from V and 0 bases from J, leaving 7 bases between. The CDR3 region has the DNA TGCAGCGTTGGTCCGAGCTCTGGGGCCAACGTCCTGACTTTC. It yields the protein CSVGPSSGANVLTF.

V usage is TRBV5-1 and J usage is TRBJ2-5, with 8 bases identical to TRBD2. V lost 4 bases to trimming and J lost 4 bases; unmatched junction nucleotides: 12. The CDR3 totals 16 residues. The V gene's germline CDR1 is SGHRS and CDR2 YFSETQ. The DNA for the CDR3 is TGCGCCAGCAGCCCCGAGGGTAGCGGGATTGGAGAGACCCAGTACTTC. Translated, it gives CASSPEGSGIGETQYF.

V is TRBV9 and J is TRBJ2-1, with no clear D. Looked up from germline, CDR1 is SGDLS and CDR2 is YYNGEE. The CDR3 contains 13 residues. Trimming stripped 2 bases from V and 7 bases from J, with 10 bases between. This CDR3 reads CASSVQVNNEQFF. The CDR3 DNA sequence: TGTGCCAGCAGCGTCCAGGTCAATAATGAGCAGTTCTTC.

The V gene is TRBV18, the J gene TRBJ2-1; D ambiguous. Trimming took 2 bases from V and 4 from J, leaving 6 bases between them. This CDR3 region has 13 residues. Germline V lookup: CDR1 KGHSH, CDR2 LQKENI. CDR3 sequence: CASSPNRYNEQFF. The CDR3 DNA reads TGTGCCAGCTCACCAAACCGATACAATGAGCAGTTCTTC.

The CDR3, as DNA: TGTGCCAGCAGCTTAGGGGTAATCGTCCAAGAGACCCAGTACTTC. Encoded protein: CASSLGVIVQETQYF. The chain couples TRBV7-2 to TRBJ2-5; no clear D gene. Germline V gene data show CDR1 as SGHTA and CDR2 as FQGNSA. The V and J ends lost 1 base and 1 base respectively, with 10 bases between them. This CDR3 has 15 residues.

This clone was seen a handful of times. The chain is built from TRBV7-2 and TRBJ1-2; D is perhaps TRBD1 (5 bases). Trimming shortened V by 5 bases and J by 9 bases, and 22 bases separated the two germline ends. The V gene's germline CDR1 is SGHTA and CDR2 FQGNSA. This CDR3 comprises 15 residues. The CDR3 loop is CASSPPGLRYRSYTF. The DNA of the CDR3 is TGTGCCAGCAGCCCGCCGGGACTGCGGTATAGGAGCTACACCTTC.

The chain links TRBV29-1 to TRBJ2-7, with 10 nucleotides matching TRBD1. The CDR3 has 15 amino acids. CDR1 SQVTM and CDR2 ANQGSEA come from the germline V gene. The trim removed 4 bases at V and 2 bases at J, leaving 8 bases unmatched. Here the CDR3 DNA reads TGCAGCGTTGCTGAGGGACAGGGGCTCCCCTACGAGCAGTACTTC. Protein product: CSVAEGQGLPYEQYF.

A few counts support this clone. V gene TRBV7-2 combines with J gene TRBJ2-5; D remains unclear. V was pared by 4 bases and J by 4 bases, with 10 bases between. The CDR3 is 13 amino acids. Germline V lookup: CDR1 SGHTA, CDR2 FQGNSA. In nucleotides, the CDR3 is TGTGCCAGCAGCTCCCTAGGCGGAGAGACCCAGTACTTC. It translates to CASSSLGGETQYF.

This clone was counted once. The J gene is TRBJ2-3, the V gene TRBV29-1; 7 nucleotides line up with TRBD2. J lost 3 bases, V lost 3 bases, and 9 bases had no gene match. The CDR3 covers 15 residues. Per the germline V gene, CDR1 is SQVTM and CDR2 is ANQGSEA. The CDR3 DNA follows: TGCAGCGTTGATGGTTTGGGAGGGAAGACAGATACGCAGTATTTT. Amino acids: CSVDGLGGKTDTQYF.

This clone is a singleton in its sample. V gene TRBV30 combines with J gene TRBJ2-6, with D perhaps being TRBD1 or TRBD2 (5 bases each). V was cut by 0 bases and J by 5 bases, with 8 bases left in between. CDR1 is GTSNPN, CDR2 SVGIG, per germline (reference sequence). This CDR3 is built from 14 residues. The CDR3 reads CAWSVRGRANVLTF. The CDR3 DNA sequence: TGTGCCTGGAGTGTACGGGGCAGGGCCAACGTCCTGACTTTC.

The chain is built from TRBV7-2 and TRBJ1-5; a possible D gene is TRBD1 (5 bases). The V end lost 3 bases, the J end lost 7 bases, and 16 bases lay between the germline ends. The germline gives CDR1 SGHTA, CDR2 FQGNSA. The CDR3 spans 15 residues. The CDR3 region is CASSLGEGLGQPQHF. CDR3 in DNA: TGTGCCAGCAGCTTGGGAGAGGGGCTAGGGCAGCCCCAGCATTTT.

V is TRBV9 and J is TRBJ1-1, with D maybe TRBD1 (6 bases). Germline CDR1 reads SGDLS; CDR2 reads YYNGEE. There are 14 residues in the CDR3. V was clipped by 0 bases and J by 3 bases, with 9 bases between them. The CDR3 region is CASSVAPGDTEAFF. The CDR3 DNA reads TGTGCCAGCAGCGTAGCCCCAGGGGACACTGAAGCTTTCTTT.

A few counts support this clone. The V call is TRBV30, the J call TRBJ1-1; D is perhaps TRBD1 (5 bases). The germline CDR1 and CDR2 sequences are GTSNPN and SVGIG (reference sequence). This CDR3 is built from 13 residues. V lost 2 bases to trimming and J lost 5 bases, with 12 bases between them. CDR3 sequence (DNA): TGTGCCTGGAGTCCCACCGAGGGGACTGAAGCTTTCTTT. Protein sequence: CAWSPTEGTEAFF.

The V call is TRBV6-1, the J call TRBJ2-7; D is uncertain. In germline, CDR1 is MNHNS, CDR2 SASEGT. The CDR3 has 14 residues. V was cut by 7 bases and J by 7 bases, with 20 bases left in between. The CDR3 is CASISVDHFSEQYF. In nucleotides, the CDR3 is TGTGCCAGCATCTCGGTGGATCATTTCTCAGAGCAGTACTTC.

This clone was counted only a few times. The genes are TRBV30 and TRBJ1-1, with unresolved D. The CDR3 consists of 13 residues. Trimming took 5 bases from V and 3 from J, leaving 13 bases between them. The germline CDR1 and CDR2 sequences are GTSNPN and SVGIG (reference sequence). The CDR3 spells CAWGGGSDTEAFF. CDR3 nucleotides: TGTGCCTGGGGAGGCGGGAGCGACACTGAAGCTTTCTTT.